The clone carrying this T cell receptor beta chain came up many times. Its antigen is not known. Preparation of the TCRbeta library used unique molecular identifiers. Each CDR3 protein is one row after TCRdb ran MiXCR on the PCR reads. The sample carries about 600,000 distinct CDR3 sequences, about an eighth recorded once. This record belongs to a study of T-cell reconstitution after alpha-beta-depleted transplantation in children. The study's findings and limits: Some patients' high day-60 TCRbeta diversity was attributed to recipient cells surviving conditioning. By one year post-transplant, T-cell counts and diversity largely arose from T cells that were newly produced. The study reportedly traced alpha-beta T cells about two months after transplant to several hundred expanded graft clones.

Trimming pared 0 bases from V and 4 bases from J, leaving 11 bases between. This CDR3 has 15 residues. Germline V CDR1 and CDR2: ENHRY, SYGVKD. This material consisted of PBMCs, mostly from graft donor cells, taken 360 days after TCRalphabeta/CD19-depleted stem cell transplant. This chain uses TRBV10-3 with TRBJ2-3; no clear D. This TCR was recovered from a male patient younger than 18 who had a stem cell transplant for acute myeloid leukemia, so the T cells may come from the graft donor. The CDR3 reads CAISESGNSPDTQYF. The CDR3 DNA sequence: TGTGCCATCAGTGAGTCGGGAAATTCCCCAGATACGCAGTATTTT.